The rows below give T cell receptor beta chains drawn from one sample of a study of shared clonotypes between healthy human individuals. Using immunoSEQ multiplex PCR, the repertoire was profiled, and TCRdb retains in-frame clones only, with some absent. The table lists about 1 million clones, about 80% of them singletons. Sequenced input: memory CD4+ T cells sorted from blood. The receptors come from a man aged 18 to 29 in good health. CDR3s include the opening cysteine and the closing phenylalanine or tryptophan. D genes are given only for firm matches. Size is stated for part of the rows, as once, few or many counts, or as a class when the clone is expanded.

>NA|TRBJ2-1|TRBD1|TRBV6-5
CASSNRGHEQFF
TGTGCCAGCAGTAACAGGGGGCATGAGCAGTTCTTC
>NA|TRBJ1-3|NA|TRBV5-5
CASSLVPSSGNTIYF
TGTGCCAGCAGCTTGGTGCCAAGCTCTGGAAACACCATATATTTT
>NA|TRBJ2-7|TRBD2|TRBV7-2
CASSTPSGRAHEQYF
TGTGCCAGCAGCACCCCTAGCGGGAGGGCCCATGAGCAGTACTTC
>NA|TRBJ2-4|NA|TRBV28
CASSTSGKAKNIQYF
TGTGCCAGCAGCACCAGTGGGAAAGCCAAAAACATTCAGTACTTC
>NA|TRBJ2-1|TRBD2|TRBV27
CASSSGRAGVEQFF
TGTGCCAGCAGTAGCGGGAGGGCCGGGGTTGAGCAGTTCTTC
>NA|TRBJ2-2|NA|TRBV7-2
CASSLAASANTGELFF
TGTGCCAGCAGCTTAGCGGCTAGCGCTAACACCGGGGAGCTGTTTTTT
>NA|TRBJ2-6|NA|TRBV12-5
CASGRDRPTGIVLTF
TGTGCTAGTGGAAGGGACCGCCCTACAGGGATCGTCCTGACTTTC
>NA|TRBJ2-6|NA|TRBV7-3
CASSKDGSSGANVLTF
TGTGCCAGCAGCAAGGACGGCAGCTCTGGGGCCAACGTCCTGACTTTC
>once|TRBJ2-3|TRBD2|TRBV7-3
CASRLVGGSTDTQYF
TGTGCCAGCAGATTAGTCGGGGGGAGCACAGATACGCAGTATTTT
>NA|TRBJ2-5|TRBD1|TRBV7-9
CASSLQRTGNQETQYF
TGTGCCAGCAGCTTACAGAGGACAGGGAACCAAGAGACCCAGTACTTC
>NA|TRBJ2-5|NA|TRBV18
CASSLGRQETQYF
TGTGCCAGCTCACTCGGCCGTCAAGAGACCCAGTACTTC
>NA|TRBJ1-5|NA|TRBV28
CASSRGGTNQPQHF
TGTGCCAGCAGTAGGGGGGGTACCAATCAGCCCCAGCATTTT
>NA|TRBJ2-7|TRBD2|TRBV11-2
CASSLVLGGTYEQYF
TGTGCCAGCAGCTTAGTTTTGGGAGGGACCTACGAGCAGTACTTC
>many|TRBJ2-5|TRBD2|TRBV7-2
CASSLPAGGETQYF
TGTGCCAGCAGCTTACCCGCGGGAGGGGAGACCCAGTACTTC
>NA|TRBJ2-3|NA|TRBV11-2
CASSLGGRGADTQYF
TGTGCCAGCAGCTTAGGTGGCAGGGGTGCAGATACGCAGTATTTT
>once|TRBJ2-1|TRBD2|TRBV5-6
CASSTNLAGGRNEQFF
TGTGCCAGCAGCACAAATTTAGCGGGGGGTCGCAATGAGCAGTTCTTC
>NA|TRBJ2-6|NA|TRBV7-9
CASSLVNFQRPAGANVLTF
TGTGCCAGCAGCTTAGTAAATTTCCAGAGGCCTGCTGGGGCCAACGTCCTGACTTTC
>NA|TRBJ2-3|NA|TRBV18
CASSRNGGRTDTQYF
TGTGCCAGCTCACGGAACGGGGGTCGCACAGATACGCAGTATTTT
>few|TRBJ2-3|TRBD1|TRBV29-1
CSVEGGQYRGDTQYF
TGCAGCGTTGAAGGGGGACAGTACCGAGGAGATACGCAGTATTTT
>NA|TRBJ2-5|NA|TRBV5-1
CASSLGITGRVKETQYF
TGCGCCAGCAGCTTGGGTATCACTGGCCGGGTAAAGGAGACCCAGTACTTC
>NA|TRBJ1-2|TRBD1|TRBV7-9
CASSPKTGKYGYTF
TGTGCCAGCAGCCCGAAGACAGGGAAGTATGGCTACACCTTC
>few|TRBJ2-3|TRBD1|TRBV19
CASSSLSGGSTDTQYF
TGTGCCAGTAGTTCGTTATCAGGGGGCAGTACAGATACGCAGTATTTT
>once|TRBJ1-5|TRBD1|TRBV4-2
CASSSSGQGSNQPQHF
TGTGCCAGCAGCTCCTCTGGACAGGGTAGCAATCAGCCCCAGCATTTT
>NA|TRBJ1-4|TRBD1|TRBV25-1
CASSPVQGAYEKLFF
TGTGCCAGCAGTCCCGTACAGGGGGCATATGAAAAACTGTTTTTT
>few|TRBJ2-7|NA|TRBV7-2
CASSHTEGPYEQYF
TGTGCCAGCAGTCACACGGAGGGCCCCTACGAGCAGTACTTC
>NA|TRBJ1-5|NA|TRBV6-1
CASKRRGDQEPQHF
TGTGCCAGCAAGAGGAGGGGGGATCAGGAGCCCCAGCATTTT
>few|TRBJ1-1|NA|TRBV20-1
CSAPGATEAFF
TGCAGTGCTCCAGGGGCCACTGAAGCTTTCTTT
>NA|TRBJ2-1|NA|TRBV5-5
CASSALLEPNEQFF
TGTGCCAGCAGCGCCCTTCTAGAACCGAATGAGCAGTTCTTC
>NA|TRBJ1-2|TRBD1|TRBV27
CASSPAGQGYGYTF
TGTGCCAGCAGTCCCGCGGGACAGGGCTATGGCTACACCTTC
>NA|TRBJ2-2|TRBD2|TRBV27
CASSRRTLTSGSPRGGELFF
TGTGCCAGCAGTCGACGGACTTTGACTAGCGGGAGTCCCAGGGGGGGGGAGCTGTTTTTT
>NA|TRBJ2-5|TRBD1|TRBV2
CASSELGQGGETQYF
TGTGCCAGCAGTGAGCTGGGACAGGGGGGAGAGACCCAGTACTTC
>few|TRBJ2-7|TRBD2|TRBV7-2
CASSLLAGYEQYF
TGTGCCAGCAGCTTACTAGCGGGCTACGAGCAGTACTTC
>NA|TRBJ2-7|TRBD1|TRBV10-2
CASSGTGFSEQYF
TGCGCCAGCAGTGGGACAGGGTTTAGCGAGCAGTACTTC
>NA|TRBJ2-7|NA|TRBV7-2
CASSLAASARGEQYF
TGTGCCAGCAGCTTAGCGGCTAGCGCGCGTGGCGAGCAGTACTTC
>NA|TRBJ2-3|TRBD2|TRBV4-1
CASSLRLLAGNTDTQYF
TGCGCCAGCAGCCTACGACTACTAGCGGGAAACACAGATACGCAGTATTTT
>NA|TRBJ1-6|TRBD1|TRBV15
CATSRSGTGNSPLHF
TGTGCCACCAGCAGATCCGGGACAGGAAATTCACCCCTCCACTTT
>NA|TRBJ2-1|NA|TRBV2
CASIPGNYNEQFF
TGTGCCAGCATCCCGGGGAATTACAATGAGCAGTTCTTC